These 10 T cell receptor beta chains share one sample of origin, sequenced in a study of T cells in localized non-small cell lung cancer. Measured with immunoSEQ multiplex PCR; TCRdb has only the in-frame clones, and not every one. The table has 100,000 or so clones, more than 75% seen once. Sequenced material: PBMCs, taken before any cancer treatment. The receptors originated from a woman aged 40-69 years with stage II squamous cell lung carcinoma.

This chain uses TRBV5-4 with TRBJ2-3; a possible D gene is TRBD2 (6 bases). Looked up from germline, CDR1 is SGHNT and CDR2 is YYREEE (reference sequence). The CDR3 loop spans 16 amino acids. Trimming stripped 0 bases from V and 6 bases from J, with 17 bases between. The CDR3 spells CASSLGGTFRADTQYF. Written as DNA, the CDR3 is TGTGCCAGCAGCTTGGGGGGGACTTTTAGGGCGGATACGCAGTATTTT. Supplemented by reference TRBV5-4 and TRBJ2-3, the full variable domain reads ETGVTQSPTHLIKTRGQQVTLRCSSQSGHNTVSWYQQALGQGPQFIFQYYREEENGRGNFPPRFSGLQFPNYSSELNVNALELDDSALYLCASSLGGTFRADTQYFGPGTRLTVL.

The chain combines TRBV6-6 with TRBJ2-7; no clear D. Germline-derived CDR1 and CDR2 are MNHNY and SVGAGI (reference sequence). This CDR3 has 12 residues. V was trimmed by 7 bases and J by 2 bases, leaving 9 bases between them. CDR3 in amino acids: CASKGTTYEQYF. DNA for the CDR3: TGTGCCAGCAAAGGAACTACCTACGAGCAGTACTTC.

This rearrangement joins TRBV18 to TRBJ2-7; D uncertain. The CDR3 covers 12 residues. Germline V gene lookup returns CDR1 KGHSH and CDR2 LQKENI. V gave up 2 bases and J gave up 4 bases, with 6 bases separating them. DNA of the CDR3: TGTGCCAGCTCACCAACCGGATACGAGCAGTACTTC. Translated: CASSPTGYEQYF.

The chain uses TRBV18 and TRBJ2-5; D is perhaps TRBD1 (6 bases). V was pared by 6 bases and J by 4 bases, with 18 bases between. The CDR3 spans 15 residues. Germline V gene sequence: CDR1 KGHSH, CDR2 LQKENI. The CDR3 DNA is TGTGCCAGCTCGGACAGACGAGGAGTCATAGAGACCCAGTACTTC. Translated: CASSDRRGVIETQYF.

The V gene is TRBV6-4, the J gene TRBJ1-6; D might be TRBD1 (5 bases). The CDR3 spans 13 residues. Deletions cut 8 bases from V and 8 bases from J, with 13 bases between. The germline gives CDR1 MRHNA, CDR2 SNTAGT. CDR3 sequence reads: CASSTEPDSPLHF. The CDR3 DNA follows: TGTGCCAGCTCGACAGAACCGGATTCACCCCTCCACTTT.

The genes are TRBV5-1 and TRBJ2-3; 7 positions agree with TRBD2. Per the germline V gene, CDR1 is SGHRS and CDR2 is YFSETQ. The ends lost 6 bases at V and 0 bases at J; junction bases unmatched: 4. The CDR3 extends over 14 amino acids. The CDR3 reads CASKSGASTDTQYF. The CDR3 DNA reads as TGCGCCAGCAAAAGCGGGGCTAGCACAGATACGCAGTATTTT. The full variable domain, with the rest looked up from reference TRBV5-1 and TRBJ2-3, is KAGVTQTPRYLIKTRGQQVTLSCSPISGHRSVSWYQQTPGQGLQFLFEYFSETQRNKGNFPGRFSGRQFSNSRSEMNVSTLELGDSALYLCASKSGASTDTQYFGPGTRLTVL.

As DNA, the CDR3 is TGTGCCAGCAGCGCTAGTAGACTAGCCAATGAGCAGTTCTTC. Protein: CASSASRLANEQFF. The chain joins TRBV9 to TRBJ2-1; 7 bases map to TRBD2. The CDR3 loop spans 14 amino acids. Germline loops: CDR1 SGDLS, CDR2 YYNGEE. Trimming removed 3 bases from V and 6 bases from J; junction bases left unmatched: 6.

V and J are TRBV5-1 and TRBJ2-3; a possible D gene is TRBD2 (6 bases). Germline CDR1 and CDR2: SGHRS and YFSETQ. The ends were cut back, 5 bases at V and 4 bases at J, with 14 bases in the middle. The CDR3 has 14 residues. CDR3 residues: CASRKGSGPDTQYF. The CDR3 nucleotides are TGCGCCAGCAGAAAGGGTAGCGGACCAGATACGCAGTATTTT.

The genes are TRBV6-4 and TRBJ2-7, with 8 bases identical to TRBD1. The CDR3 has 14 residues. The germline V gene has CDR1 MRHNA and CDR2 SNTAGT. V lost 3 bases and J lost 7; bases outside the gene matches: 8. CDR3 protein: CASSETGGSGEQYF. The CDR3 DNA is TGTGCCAGCAGTGAAACAGGGGGTTCGGGAGAGCAGTACTTC.

Only one count was recorded for this clone. Here the CDR3 reads CATSRSTGHTGVYGYTF. CDR3 bases: TGTGCCACCAGTCGCTCGACAGGGCATACTGGGGTTTATGGCTACACCTTC. The gene calls are TRBV19 and TRBJ1-2; 7 bases fit TRBD1. This CDR3 is 17 amino acids long. V was pared by 10 bases and J by 5 bases, with 22 bases of the junction left unmatched. Germline V lookup: CDR1 LNHDA, CDR2 SQIVND (reference sequence).